This T cell receptor (beta chain) was obtained from a study of T cell responses to AZD1222 COVID-19 vaccine. CDR3 size: 16 residues. The germline CDR1 and CDR2 sequences are MDHEN and SYDVKM. The V gene end was trimmed by 5 bases and the J gene end by 0 bases; junction bases not matched to a gene: 10. Method: immunoSEQ multiplex PCR; TCRdb's copy keeps in-frame clones and lacks some. The sample holds under 110,000 clones; around 87% are singletons and the top ten take about 9.4%. This sequence was found in an adult who received the AZD1222 COVID-19 vaccine. The specimen comprised peripheral blood, sampled 28 days after the second AZD1222 dose. The genes are TRBV28 and TRBJ2-7; 7 positions match TRBD1. The CDR3 DNA sequence: TGTGCCAGCAGTACCACATACAGGGGAGACTCCTACGAGCAGTACTTC. Encoded protein: CASSTTYRGDSYEQYF.